Described below is a single TCR beta chain sequence and its context. Antigen: not known. This sample stems from a study of STAT5B mutations in CD4+ large granular lymphocyte leukemia. The survey-level immunoSEQ assay was used. Profiled with immunoSEQ multiplex PCR; TCRdb holds only in-frame clones, not every one. The table has around 27,000 clones, roughly 77% seen once. Points from the study as a whole: Approximately 25% of private leukemic clonotypes occurred rarely in other patients' non-leukemic repertoires. Patient CD4-sorted repertoires stayed more clonal than healthy ones after leukemic-clone removal. Compared with healthy controls (2/35), patient top clones favored TRBV06 (8/27).

Germline values: CDR1 MNHNS, CDR2 SASEGT. Deletions cut 7 bases from V and 1 base from J, with 8 bases between. This CDR3 comprises 13 residues. The chain carries TRBV6-1 and TRBJ1-5; D is unclear. Sequencing used CD4+ T cells from blood buffy coats. This sequence was found in a human donor in good health. For the CDR3, the DNA is TGTGCCAGCAAAGACACCAGCAATCAGCCCCAGCATTTT. The encoded protein is CASKDTSNQPQHF.